This is a list of T cell receptor beta chains from one sample in a study of blood T cell repertoires in COVID-19. Clones were read by immunoSEQ multiplex PCR, and TCRdb kept only the in-frame ones, dropping some. The sample has 200,000 or so clones; 89% are singletons. Sequenced: peripheral blood. All receptors derive from a man in his 60s who had recovered from COVID-19. CDR3s include the opening cysteine and the closing phenylalanine or tryptophan. The D gene is left open where the match is weak. Rows may omit the clone size; those that give it use once, few, many or a size class.

>-|TRBV7-2|TRBJ1-1|-
CASSRFRGNTEAFF
TGTGCCAGCAGCCGCTTCAGGGGAAACACTGAAGCTTTCTTT
>-|TRBV5-1|TRBJ2-1|TRBD2
CASSLGTSGGGEQFF
TGCGCCAGCAGCCTGGGGACTAGCGGGGGCGGTGAGCAGTTCTTC
>once|TRBV7-7|TRBJ2-5|TRBD1
CASSPGTGRETQYF
TGTGCCAGCAGCCCAGGGACAGGGCGAGAGACCCAGTACTTC
>-|TRBV5-4|TRBJ2-5|TRBD2
CASSSRLANQETQYF
TGTGCCAGCAGCTCGCGACTAGCCAACCAAGAGACCCAGTACTTC
>-|TRBV27|TRBJ1-5|-
CASSFREASNQPQHF
TGTGCCAGCAGTTTCAGGGAGGCAAGCAATCAGCCCCAGCATTTT
>few|TRBV5-5|TRBJ2-7|-
CASSPEGHSSYEQYF
TGTGCCAGCAGCCCTGAGGGTCACAGCTCCTACGAGCAGTACTTC
>-|TRBV24-1|TRBJ2-1|-
CATSQPSAYNEQFF
TGTGCCACCAGTCAACCTAGCGCGTACAATGAGCAGTTCTTC
>-|TRBV10-3|TRBJ2-3|-
CAISESEVGADTQYF
TGTGCCATCAGTGAGTCGGAAGTGGGCGCAGATACGCAGTATTTT
>-|TRBV15|TRBJ1-2|-
CATSRDQEGRKIGGYTF
TGTGCCACCAGCAGAGATCAAGAGGGGAGGAAGATCGGTGGCTACACCTTC
>-|TRBV7-9|TRBJ2-2|TRBD1
CASSLDRGVGELFF
TGTGCCAGCAGCTTAGACAGGGGTGTCGGGGAGCTGTTTTTT
>-|TRBV24-1|TRBJ1-5|-
CATSEGTFYSNQPQHF
TGTGCCACCAGTGAGGGGACATTTTATAGCAATCAGCCCCAGCATTTT
>-|TRBV19|TRBJ1-1|-
CASSPLPTQVSTEAFF
TGTGCCAGTAGTCCTCTCCCGACACAGGTTAGCACTGAAGCTTTCTTT
>-|TRBV28|TRBJ1-1|TRBD1
CASSGTGGEAFF
TGTGCCAGCAGTGGGACAGGGGGTGAAGCTTTCTTT
>-|TRBV19|TRBJ1-5|-
CASSVDSPGNQPQHF
TGTGCCAGTAGTGTTGATAGTCCGGGCAATCAGCCCCAGCATTTT
>-|TRBV7-2|TRBJ2-1|-
CASSPKRVLHEQFF
TGTGCCAGCAGTCCAAAACGCGTTTTGCATGAGCAGTTCTTC
>-|TRBV4-2|TRBJ2-7|TRBD2
CASSQGVARGTYEQYF
TGTGCCAGCAGCCAAGGCGTAGCGCGGGGGACCTACGAGCAGTACTTC
>-|TRBV9|TRBJ1-2|-
CASSVAGNYGYTF
TGTGCCAGCAGCGTAGCGGGTAACTATGGCTACACCTTC
>-|TRBV11-2|TRBJ1-5|-
CASSLDPGSNQPQHF
TGTGCCAGCAGCTTAGATCCAGGGTCGAATCAGCCCCAGCATTTT
>-|TRBV7-8|TRBJ1-2|-
CASSLLYQTAHRSYGYTF
TGTGCCAGCAGCTTATTATACCAGACTGCCCATCGTTCCTATGGCTACACCTTC
>-|TRBV5-6|TRBJ2-5|TRBD2
CASSRTSGAIMAGETQYF
TGTGCCAGCAGCCGGACTAGCGGCGCCATAATGGCTGGAGAGACCCAGTACTTC
>-|TRBV4-1|TRBJ1-5|TRBD1
CASSPIGTGGNQPQHF
TGCGCCAGCAGCCCGATCGGGACAGGGGGGAATCAGCCCCAGCATTTT
>-|TRBV19|TRBJ2-1|-
CASSIDLAGWNNEQFF
TGTGCCAGTAGTATAGATCTGGCAGGGTGGAACAATGAGCAGTTCTTC
>once|TRBV6-2/TRBV6-3|TRBJ2-1|TRBD1
CASSLRTGGNEQFF
TGTGCCAGCAGTCTCCGGACAGGGGGGAATGAGCAGTTCTTC
>once|TRBV5-1|TRBJ1-4|-
CASSSSVQNEKLFF
TGCGCCAGCAGCTCATCGGTACAGAATGAAAAACTGTTTTTT
>-|TRBV5-1|TRBJ2-1|TRBD2
CASSFLAGTNNEQFF
TGCGCCAGCAGCTTCCTAGCGGGGACCAACAATGAGCAGTTCTTC
>-|TRBV19|TRBJ1-1|-
CASSIETISWAEAFF
TGTGCCAGTAGTATAGAAACTATCTCTTGGGCTGAAGCTTTCTTT
>-|TRBV13|TRBJ2-2|TRBD1
CASSRQGRHTGELFF
TGTGCCAGCAGTCGACAGGGGAGACACACCGGGGAGCTGTTTTTT
>-|TRBV3-1/TRBV3-2|TRBJ1-2|TRBD1
CASSDRDLRSGYTF
TGTGCCAGCAGCGACAGGGATCTTAGAAGCGGCTACACCTTC
>few|TRBV9|TRBJ1-4|-
CASSVRGNANEKLFF
TGTGCCAGCAGCGTAAGGGGGAATGCTAATGAAAAACTGTTTTTT
>-|TRBV9|TRBJ1-2|-
CASSPSSLPVGGEDYGYTF
TGTGCCAGCAGCCCAAGTAGTCTTCCAGTTGGAGGTGAGGACTATGGCTACACCTTC
>once|TRBV3-1/TRBV3-2|TRBJ2-7|TRBD1
CASSQRDRGEQYF
TGTGCCAGCAGCCAAAGGGACAGGGGTGAGCAGTACTTC
>-|TRBV5-1|TRBJ2-3|-
CASSSLTRSADTQYF
TGCGCCAGCAGCAGCTTGACTCGTTCCGCGGATACGCAGTATTTT
>-|TRBV5-1|TRBJ2-1|-
CASSLAFEQFF
TGCGCCAGCAGCTTGGCCTTTGAGCAGTTCTTC
>-|TRBV2|TRBJ1-2|-
CASRATGPLTF
TGTGCCAGCAGGGCCACAGGTCCCCTTACCTTC
>-|TRBV6-6|TRBJ1-1|TRBD1
CASSPPTGRNTEAFF
TGTGCCAGCAGCCCCCCGACAGGGCGGAACACTGAAGCTTTCTTT
>-|TRBV5-4|TRBJ1-6|TRBD1
CASRTGTGGSPLHF
TGTGCCAGCAGGACCGGGACAGGGGGTTCACCCCTCCACTTT
>-|TRBV3-1/TRBV3-2|TRBJ2-1|-
CASSQDWTRVNEQFF
TGTGCCAGCAGCCAAGACTGGACGAGGGTAAATGAGCAGTTCTTC
>-|TRBV28|TRBJ1-6|-
CASSSGQSSYNSPLHF
TGTGCCAGCAGTTCCGGACAGAGCTCCTATAATTCACCCCTCCACTTT
>once|TRBV24-1|TRBJ1-4|-
CATSDNRATNEKLFF
TGTGCCACCAGTGATAACAGAGCAACTAATGAAAAACTGTTTTTT
>-|TRBV4-1|TRBJ2-3|TRBD2
CASSQDFGGAGIPDTQYF
TGCGCCAGCAGCCAAGATTTTGGCGGAGCGGGGATTCCAGATACGCAGTATTTT
>-|TRBV28|TRBJ1-2|-
CASSSQGNRGYTF
TGTGCCAGCAGTTCCCAGGGCAATCGTGGCTACACCTTC
>-|TRBV6-5|TRBJ2-3|TRBD1
CASMERTGGWDTQYF
TGTGCCAGCATGGAGAGGACAGGGGGCTGGGATACGCAGTATTTT
>-|TRBV7-9|TRBJ2-5|-
CASSLVVGQRETQYF
TGTGCCAGCAGCTTAGTCGTCGGACAACGGGAGACCCAGTACTTC
>-|TRBV5-1|TRBJ1-1|-
CASRPSGREVGDTEAFF
TGCGCCAGCAGGCCTTCTGGCAGGGAGGTAGGGGACACTGAAGCTTTCTTT
>-|TRBV7-6|TRBJ2-1|-
CASSLNGGARWEQFF
TGTGCCAGCAGCTTGAATGGCGGGGCGAGGTGGGAGCAGTTCTTC
>-|TRBV9|TRBJ2-1|TRBD2
CASSVLSGGGGEQFF
TGTGCCAGCAGCGTCCTGAGCGGGGGGGGCGGAGAGCAGTTCTTC
>-|TRBV19|TRBJ1-5|-
CASSIDLSTGMNQPQHF
TGTGCCAGTAGTATAGATCTTAGTACAGGCATGAATCAGCCCCAGCATTTT
>-|TRBV6-1|TRBJ1-1|TRBD1
CASINRGVNTEAFF
TGTGCCAGCATTAACAGGGGGGTGAACACTGAAGCTTTCTTT
>-|TRBV6-2/TRBV6-3|TRBJ2-4|TRBD1
CASSYSQGTKNIQYF
TGTGCCAGCAGTTACTCACAGGGGACCAAAAACATTCAGTACTTC
>once|TRBV23-1|TRBJ2-3|TRBD1
CASSRRGQGAKDTQYF
TGCGCCAGCAGTCGCCGGGGACAGGGGGCTAAAGATACGCAGTATTTT
>-|TRBV28|TRBJ2-2|-
CASLVGGTSNTGELFF
TGTGCCTCCCTGGTGGGGGGTACGTCGAACACCGGGGAGCTGTTTTTT
>-|TRBV3-1/TRBV3-2|TRBJ2-7|TRBD1
CASSQGDRGDREQYF
TGTGCCAGCAGCCAAGGAGACAGGGGGGACCGCGAGCAGTACTTC
>-|TRBV6-1|TRBJ2-2|-
CASSEFQTNTGELFF
TGTGCCAGCAGTGAGTTCCAGACGAACACCGGGGAGCTGTTTTTT
>-|TRBV2|TRBJ1-1|TRBD1
CASSEAGTGGFEAFF
TGTGCCAGCAGTGAAGCGGGGACAGGGGGCTTTGAAGCTTTCTTT
>-|TRBV6-5|TRBJ2-1|TRBD2
CASSYQGTSGVNEQFF
TGTGCCAGCAGTTACCAAGGGACTAGCGGGGTGAATGAGCAGTTCTTC